The clone carrying this TCR beta chain was recorded a few times. Antigen unknown. With 60 Vbeta and 13 Jbeta primers, the PCR was carried out. The repertoire was sequenced with immunoSEQ multiplex PCR; TCRdb's copy has only in-frame clones and lacks some. Counted here are 170,000 or so clones, over 75% occurring once; the ten biggest clones make up 1%. The data derive from a study of cytomegalovirus exposure and HLA in healthy donors. Study-level points and caveats: In vitro assays verified that a few CMV-associated chains recognized CMV antigens specifically. Analysis was performed later, and it showed HLA-associated TCR beta chains to be more clonally expanded than equally common others.

At collection, donors were nominally healthy, but unrecorded immune exposures were probable. The germline V gene has CDR1 SGHVS and CDR2 FNYEAQ. The length of the CDR3 is 15 residues. V dropped 1 base and J dropped 1 base, with 9 bases sitting between them. The V call is TRBV7-6, the J call TRBJ2-3, with D tentatively TRBD1 (5 bases). The TCR comes from a woman between 45 and 60 years old in good health and CMV-seropositive. The specimen was PBMCs. The CDR3 nucleotides are TGTGCCAGCAGCTTAGTTGGGGCGCGCACAGATACGCAGTATTTT. Translation: CASSLVGARTDTQYF.